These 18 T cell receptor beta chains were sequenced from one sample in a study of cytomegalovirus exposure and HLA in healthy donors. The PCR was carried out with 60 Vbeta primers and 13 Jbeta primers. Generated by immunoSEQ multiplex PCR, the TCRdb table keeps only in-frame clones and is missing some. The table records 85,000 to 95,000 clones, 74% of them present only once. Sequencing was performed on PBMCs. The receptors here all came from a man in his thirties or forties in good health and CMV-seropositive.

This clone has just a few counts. CDR3 DNA sequence: TGTGCCAGCTCCGCCGGGACTAGCGAGACAGATACGCAGTATTTT. It specifies CASSAGTSETDTQYF. The gene calls are TRBV7-3 and TRBJ2-3, with 10 nucleotides matching TRBD2. Germline lookup yields CDR1 SGHTA and CDR2 FQGTGA. The CDR3 is 15 residues long. The J segment lost 3 bases and the V segment lost 8 bases, leaving 8 bases of the junction unmatched.

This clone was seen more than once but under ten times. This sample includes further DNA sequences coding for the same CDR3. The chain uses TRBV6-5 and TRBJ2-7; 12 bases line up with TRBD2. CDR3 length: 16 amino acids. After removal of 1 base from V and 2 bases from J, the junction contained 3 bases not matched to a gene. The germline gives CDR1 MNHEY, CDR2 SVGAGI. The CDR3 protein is CASSYLRTSGTYEQYF. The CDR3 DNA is TGTGCCAGCAGTTACTTGCGGACTAGCGGGACCTACGAGCAGTACTTC.

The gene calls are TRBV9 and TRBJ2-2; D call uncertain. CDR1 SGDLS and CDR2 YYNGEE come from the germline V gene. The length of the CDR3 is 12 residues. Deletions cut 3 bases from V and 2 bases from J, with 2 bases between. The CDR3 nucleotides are TGTGCCAGCAGCGCAAACACCGGGGAGCTGTTTTTT. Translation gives CASSANTGELFF.

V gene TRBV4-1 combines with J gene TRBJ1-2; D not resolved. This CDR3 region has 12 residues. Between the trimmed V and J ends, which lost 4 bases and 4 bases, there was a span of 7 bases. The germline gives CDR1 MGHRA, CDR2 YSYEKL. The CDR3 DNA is TGCGCCAGCAGCCCCTCGGGCTATGGCTACACCTTC. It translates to CASSPSGYGYTF.

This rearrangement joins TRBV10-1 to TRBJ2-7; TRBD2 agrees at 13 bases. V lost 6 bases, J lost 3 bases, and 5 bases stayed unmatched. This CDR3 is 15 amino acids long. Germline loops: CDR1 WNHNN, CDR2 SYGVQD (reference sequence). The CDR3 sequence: CASSGLAGANYEQYF. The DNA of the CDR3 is TGCGCCAGCAGCGGACTAGCGGGAGCCAACTACGAGCAGTACTTC.

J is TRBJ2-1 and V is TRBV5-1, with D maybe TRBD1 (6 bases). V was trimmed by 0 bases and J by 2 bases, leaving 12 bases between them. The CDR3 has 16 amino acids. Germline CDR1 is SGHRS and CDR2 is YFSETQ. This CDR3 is CASSLGSGDTYNEQFF. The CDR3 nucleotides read TGCGCCAGCAGCTTGGGGTCAGGGGATACCTACAATGAGCAGTTCTTC.

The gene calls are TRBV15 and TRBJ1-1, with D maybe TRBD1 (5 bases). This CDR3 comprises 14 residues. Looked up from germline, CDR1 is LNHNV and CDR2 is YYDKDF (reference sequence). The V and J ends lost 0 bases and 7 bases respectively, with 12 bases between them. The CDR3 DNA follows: TGTGCCACCAGCAGAGATGGGGGGGGGTGTGAAGCTTTCTTT. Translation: CATSRDGGGCEAFF. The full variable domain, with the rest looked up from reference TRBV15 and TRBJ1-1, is DAMVIQNPRYQVTQFGKPVTLSCSQTLNHNVMYWYQQKSSQAPKLLFHYYDKDFNNEADTPDNFQSRRPNTSFCFLDIRSPGLGDTAMYLCATSRDGGGCEAFFGQGTRLTVV.

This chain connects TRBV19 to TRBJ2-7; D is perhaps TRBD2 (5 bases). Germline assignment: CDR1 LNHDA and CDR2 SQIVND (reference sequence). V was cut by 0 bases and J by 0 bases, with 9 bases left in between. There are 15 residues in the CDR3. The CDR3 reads CASSIDRTGSYEQYF. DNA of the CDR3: TGTGCCAGTAGTATAGATCGGACTGGCTCCTACGAGCAGTACTTC.

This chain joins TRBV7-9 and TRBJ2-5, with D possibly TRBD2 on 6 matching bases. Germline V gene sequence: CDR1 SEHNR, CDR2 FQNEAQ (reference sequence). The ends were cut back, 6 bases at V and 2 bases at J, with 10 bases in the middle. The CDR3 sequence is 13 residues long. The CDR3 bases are TGTGCCAGCAGGGCGGCGGGACAAGAGACCCAGTACTTC. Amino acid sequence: CASRAAGQETQYF.

The CDR3 bases are TGTGCCAGCCGGGGGGGGTCGAAGCCCCAGCATTTT. It codes for CASRGGSKPQHF. The V gene is TRBV28, the J gene TRBJ1-5; tentatively, D is TRBD1 (5 bases). This CDR3 comprises 12 residues. Trimming removed 8 bases from V and 8 bases from J, with 13 bases in between. The germline CDR1 and CDR2 sequences are MDHEN and SYDVKM.

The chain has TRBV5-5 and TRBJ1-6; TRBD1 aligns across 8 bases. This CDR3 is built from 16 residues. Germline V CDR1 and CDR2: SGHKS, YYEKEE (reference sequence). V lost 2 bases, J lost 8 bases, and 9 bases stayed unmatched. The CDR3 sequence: CASSFPDRATHSPLHF. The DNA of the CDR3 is TGTGCCAGCAGCTTTCCGGACAGGGCTACCCATTCACCCCTCCACTTT.

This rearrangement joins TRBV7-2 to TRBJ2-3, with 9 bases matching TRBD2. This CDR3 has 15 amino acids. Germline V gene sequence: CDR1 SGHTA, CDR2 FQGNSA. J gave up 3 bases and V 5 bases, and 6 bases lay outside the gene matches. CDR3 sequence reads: CASSPSGLATDTQYF. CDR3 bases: TGTGCCAGCAGCCCATCGGGACTAGCAACAGATACGCAGTATTTT.

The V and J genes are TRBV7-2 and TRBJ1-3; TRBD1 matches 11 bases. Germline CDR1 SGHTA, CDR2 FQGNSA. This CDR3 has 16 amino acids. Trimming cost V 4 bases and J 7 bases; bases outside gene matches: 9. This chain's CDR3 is CASSSIAGTGGNTIYF. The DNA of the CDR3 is TGTGCCAGCAGCTCCATTGCCGGGACAGGGGGGAACACCATATATTTT.

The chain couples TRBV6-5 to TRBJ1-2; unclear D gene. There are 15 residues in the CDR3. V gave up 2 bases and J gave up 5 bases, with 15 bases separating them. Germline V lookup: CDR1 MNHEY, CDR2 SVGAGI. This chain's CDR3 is CASSYAPLSLYGYTF. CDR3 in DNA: TGTGCCAGCAGTTACGCCCCGTTGAGTTTATATGGCTACACCTTC.

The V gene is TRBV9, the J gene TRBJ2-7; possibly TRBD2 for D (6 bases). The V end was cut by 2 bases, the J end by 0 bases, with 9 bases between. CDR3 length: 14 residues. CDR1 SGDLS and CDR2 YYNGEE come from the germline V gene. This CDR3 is CASSVGGSSYEQYF. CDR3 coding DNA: TGTGCCAGCAGCGTGGGGGGTAGCTCCTACGAGCAGTACTTC. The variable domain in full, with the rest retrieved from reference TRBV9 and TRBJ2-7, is DSGVTQTPKHLITATGQRVTLRCSPRSGDLSVYWYQQSLDQGLQFLIQYYNGEERAKGNILERFSAQQFPDLHSELNLSSLELGDSALYFCASSVGGSSYEQYFGPGTRLTVT.

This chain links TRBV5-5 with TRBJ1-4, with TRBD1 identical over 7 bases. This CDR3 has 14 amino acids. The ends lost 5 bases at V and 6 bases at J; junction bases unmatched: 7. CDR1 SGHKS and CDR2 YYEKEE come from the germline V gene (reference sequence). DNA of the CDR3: TGTGCCAGCAGGCCCGGGACAGCGGATGAAAAACTGTTTTTT. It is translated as CASRPGTADEKLFF.

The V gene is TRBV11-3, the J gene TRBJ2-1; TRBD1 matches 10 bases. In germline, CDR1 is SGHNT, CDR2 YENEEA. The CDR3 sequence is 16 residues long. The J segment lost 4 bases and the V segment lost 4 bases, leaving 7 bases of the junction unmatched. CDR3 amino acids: CASSSLPGQGYNEQFF. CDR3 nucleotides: TGTGCCAGCAGCTCCCTCCCGGGACAGGGGTACAATGAGCAGTTCTTC.

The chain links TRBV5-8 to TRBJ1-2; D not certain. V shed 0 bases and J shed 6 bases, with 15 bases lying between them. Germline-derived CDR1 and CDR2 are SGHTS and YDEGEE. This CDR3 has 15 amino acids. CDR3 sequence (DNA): TGTGCCAGCAGCTTGGGAGCGGGGTTTCGGGATGGCTACACCTTC. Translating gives CASSLGAGFRDGYTF.